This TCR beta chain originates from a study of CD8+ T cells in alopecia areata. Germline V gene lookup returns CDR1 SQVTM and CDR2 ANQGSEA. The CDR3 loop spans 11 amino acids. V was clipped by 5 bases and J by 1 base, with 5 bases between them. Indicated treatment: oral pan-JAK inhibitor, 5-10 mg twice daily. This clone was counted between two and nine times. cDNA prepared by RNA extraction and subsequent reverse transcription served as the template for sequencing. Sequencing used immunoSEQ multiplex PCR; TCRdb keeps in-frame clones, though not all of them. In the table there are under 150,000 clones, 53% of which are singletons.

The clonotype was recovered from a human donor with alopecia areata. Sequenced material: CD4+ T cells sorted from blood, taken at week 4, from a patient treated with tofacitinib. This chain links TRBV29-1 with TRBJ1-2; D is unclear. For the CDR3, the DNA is TGCAGCGTTTGGAGTAACTATGGCTACACCTTC. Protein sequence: CSVWSNYGYTF.